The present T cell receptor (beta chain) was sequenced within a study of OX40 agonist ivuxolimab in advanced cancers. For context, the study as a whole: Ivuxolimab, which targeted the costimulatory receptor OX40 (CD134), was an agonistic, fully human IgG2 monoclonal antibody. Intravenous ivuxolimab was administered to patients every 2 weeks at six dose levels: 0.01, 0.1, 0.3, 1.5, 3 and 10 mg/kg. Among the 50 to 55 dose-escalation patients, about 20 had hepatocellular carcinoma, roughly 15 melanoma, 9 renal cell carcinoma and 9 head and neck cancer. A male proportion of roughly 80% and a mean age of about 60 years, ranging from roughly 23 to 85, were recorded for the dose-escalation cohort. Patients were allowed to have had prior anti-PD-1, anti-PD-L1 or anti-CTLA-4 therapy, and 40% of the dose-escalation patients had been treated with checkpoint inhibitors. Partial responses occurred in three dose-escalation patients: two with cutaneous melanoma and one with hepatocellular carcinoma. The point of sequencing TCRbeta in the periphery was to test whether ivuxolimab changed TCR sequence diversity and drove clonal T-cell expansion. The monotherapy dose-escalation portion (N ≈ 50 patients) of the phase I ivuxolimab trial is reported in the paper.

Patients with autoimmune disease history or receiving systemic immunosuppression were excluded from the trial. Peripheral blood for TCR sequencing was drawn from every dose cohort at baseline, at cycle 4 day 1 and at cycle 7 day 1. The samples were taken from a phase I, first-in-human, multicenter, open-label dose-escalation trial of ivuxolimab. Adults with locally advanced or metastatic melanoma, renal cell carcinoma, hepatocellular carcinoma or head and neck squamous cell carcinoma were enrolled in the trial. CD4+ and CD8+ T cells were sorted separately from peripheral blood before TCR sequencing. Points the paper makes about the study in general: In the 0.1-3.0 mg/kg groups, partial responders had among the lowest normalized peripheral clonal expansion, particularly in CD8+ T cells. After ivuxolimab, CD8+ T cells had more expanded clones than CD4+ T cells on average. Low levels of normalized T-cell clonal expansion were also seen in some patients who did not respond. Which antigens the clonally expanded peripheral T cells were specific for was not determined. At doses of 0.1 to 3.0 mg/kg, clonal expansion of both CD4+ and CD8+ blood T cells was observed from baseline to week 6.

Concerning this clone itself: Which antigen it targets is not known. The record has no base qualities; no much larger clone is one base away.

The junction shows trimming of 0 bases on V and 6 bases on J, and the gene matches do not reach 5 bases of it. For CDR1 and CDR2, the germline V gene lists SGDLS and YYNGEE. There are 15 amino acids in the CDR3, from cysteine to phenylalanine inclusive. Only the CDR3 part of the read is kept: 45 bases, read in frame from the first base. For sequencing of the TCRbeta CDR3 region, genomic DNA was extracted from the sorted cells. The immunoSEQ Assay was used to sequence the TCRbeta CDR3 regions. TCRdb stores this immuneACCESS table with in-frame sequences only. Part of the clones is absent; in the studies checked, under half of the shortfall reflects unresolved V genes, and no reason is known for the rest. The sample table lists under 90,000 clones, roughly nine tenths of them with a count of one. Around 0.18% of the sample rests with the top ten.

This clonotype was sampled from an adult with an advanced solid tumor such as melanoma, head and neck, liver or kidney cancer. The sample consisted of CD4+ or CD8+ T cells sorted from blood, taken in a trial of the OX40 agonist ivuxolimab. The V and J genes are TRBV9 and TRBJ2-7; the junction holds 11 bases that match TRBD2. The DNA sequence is TGTGCCAGCAGCGTAGAACTAGCGGGAGTATCCGAGCAGTACTTC. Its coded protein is CASSVELAGVSEQYF.